The rows below give T cell receptor beta chains drawn from one sample of a study of human T cells and chemical hapten exposure. MiXCR was run by TCRdb on the RACE reads, yielding one entry per CDR3 protein. The repertoire holds tens of thousands of distinct CDR3 sequences, with under 11% as singletons. This material consisted of whole blood, taken in connection with sensitization to the hapten diphenylcyclopropenone (DPC). Source of these receptors: a woman between 50 and 59 years old with alopecia areata. Some clones in this sample may be carry-over from other donors' samples. The CDR3 runs from the conserved cysteine through the conserved F or W. D genes are given only for firm matches. A clone size is listed for some rows: how often the clone was seen (once, few, many), or a class if it is expanded.

>TRBJ2-1|TRBV10-3|TRBD2|.
TGTGCCATCAGTGAAGGCGGGAGTAATCGCAATGAGCAGTTCTTC
CAISEGGSNRNEQFF
>TRBJ2-4|TRBV6-5|.|.
TGTGCCAGCAGCCCCCGAGGAGCGCGAAACATTCAGTACTTC
CASSPRGARNIQYF
>TRBJ2-7|TRBV2|TRBD1|.
TGTGCCAGCAGTTGGGACAGGGGGCCGGTCGAGCAGTACTTC
CASSWDRGPVEQYF
>TRBJ2-2|TRBV6-2/TRBV6-3|TRBD2|.
TGTGCCAGCAGTCAGAGTCCGGGACTAGCCGCTCCCGGGGAGCTGTTTTTT
CASSQSPGLAAPGELFF
>TRBJ1-5|TRBV19|.|many
TGTGCCAGTAGTATAGCCGCCGTTTTGCGCAATCAGCCCCAGCATTTT
CASSIAAVLRNQPQHF
>TRBJ2-3|TRBV27|.|.
TGTGCCAGCAGACTTAGCGGTACTATAGATACGCAGTATTTT
CASRLSGTIDTQYF
>TRBJ2-3|TRBV9|.|few
TGTGCCAGCAGCGTAGAGATAGCGGGCACAGATACGCAGTATTTT
CASSVEIAGTDTQYF
>TRBJ1-1|TRBV2|.|few
TGTGCCAGCAGTGTGGTCAGGGAGAACACTGAAGCTTTCTTT
CASSVVRENTEAFF
>TRBJ1-1|TRBV20-1|.|few
TGCAGTGTCGGCCGGGGTTATGAAGCTTTCTTT
CSVGRGYEAFF
>TRBJ2-4|TRBV2|TRBD1|many
TGTGCCAGCACACGGACAGGGGAAGCCAAAAACATTCAGTACTTC
CASTRTGEAKNIQYF
>TRBJ1-1|TRBV2|.|.
TGTGCCAGCAGGCTCTTAAGACAAGGTGGCACTGAAGCTTTCTTT
CASRLLRQGGTEAFF
>TRBJ1-6|TRBV13|.|many
TGTGCCAGCAGCTTATTAGAAGGCGGCGCCCTCCACTTT
CASSLLEGGALHF
>TRBJ2-7|TRBV7-2|TRBD2|few
TGTGCCAGCAGCCCGATGACTAGCGGGACATACGAGCAGTACTTC
CASSPMTSGTYEQYF